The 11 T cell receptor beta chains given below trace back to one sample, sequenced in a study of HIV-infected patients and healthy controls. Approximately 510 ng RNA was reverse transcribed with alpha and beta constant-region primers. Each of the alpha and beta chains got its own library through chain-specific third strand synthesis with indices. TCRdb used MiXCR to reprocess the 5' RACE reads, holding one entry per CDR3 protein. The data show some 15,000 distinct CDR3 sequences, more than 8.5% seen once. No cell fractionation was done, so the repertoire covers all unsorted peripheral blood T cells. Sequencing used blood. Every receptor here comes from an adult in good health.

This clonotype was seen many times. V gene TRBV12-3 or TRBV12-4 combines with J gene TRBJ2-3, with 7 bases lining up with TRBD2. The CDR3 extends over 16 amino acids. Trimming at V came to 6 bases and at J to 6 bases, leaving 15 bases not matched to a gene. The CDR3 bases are TGTGCCAGCAGCTTCTCCCGGGGCGGGAGTCTGGATACGCAGTATTTT. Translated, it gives CASSFSRGGSLDTQYF.

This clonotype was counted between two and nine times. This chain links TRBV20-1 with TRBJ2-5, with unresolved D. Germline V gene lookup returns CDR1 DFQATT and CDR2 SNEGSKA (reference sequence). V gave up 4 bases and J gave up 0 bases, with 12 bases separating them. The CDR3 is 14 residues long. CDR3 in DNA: TGCAGTGCTAAAACCAGATCGTACCAAGAGACCCAGTACTTC. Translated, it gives CSAKTRSYQETQYF.

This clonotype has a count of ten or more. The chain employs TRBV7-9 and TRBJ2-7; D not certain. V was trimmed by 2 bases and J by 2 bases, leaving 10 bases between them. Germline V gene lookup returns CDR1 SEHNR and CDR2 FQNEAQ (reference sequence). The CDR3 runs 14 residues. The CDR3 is CASSLNANTYEQYF. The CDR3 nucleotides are TGTGCCAGCAGCTTAAATGCTAATACCTACGAGCAGTACTTC.

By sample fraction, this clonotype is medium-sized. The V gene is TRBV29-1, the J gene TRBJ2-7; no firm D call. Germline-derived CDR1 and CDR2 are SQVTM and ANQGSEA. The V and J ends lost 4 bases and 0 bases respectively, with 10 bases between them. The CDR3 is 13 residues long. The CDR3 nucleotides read TGCAGCGTTGCAGACACTACCTCCTACGAGCAGTACTTC. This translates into CSVADTTSYEQYF.

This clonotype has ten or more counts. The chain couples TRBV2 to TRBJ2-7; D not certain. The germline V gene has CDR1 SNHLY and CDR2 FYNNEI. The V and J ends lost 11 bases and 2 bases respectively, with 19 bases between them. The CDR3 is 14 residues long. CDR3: CAGRTETGPYEQYF. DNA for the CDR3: TGTGCCGGAAGAACCGAGACTGGGCCCTACGAGCAGTACTTC. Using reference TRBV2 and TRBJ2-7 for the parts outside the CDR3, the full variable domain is EPEVTQTPSHQVTQMGQEVILRCVPISNHLYFYWYRQILGQKVEFLVSFYNNEISEKSEIFDDQFSVERPDGSNFTLKIRSTKLEDSAMYFCAGRTETGPYEQYFGPGTRLTVT.

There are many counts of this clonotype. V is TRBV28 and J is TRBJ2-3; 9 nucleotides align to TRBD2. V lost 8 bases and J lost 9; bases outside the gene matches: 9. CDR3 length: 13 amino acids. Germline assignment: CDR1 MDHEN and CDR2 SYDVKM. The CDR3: CASFSPLAGTQYF. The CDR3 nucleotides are TGTGCCAGCTTTTCTCCCCTAGCGGGAACGCAGTATTTT.

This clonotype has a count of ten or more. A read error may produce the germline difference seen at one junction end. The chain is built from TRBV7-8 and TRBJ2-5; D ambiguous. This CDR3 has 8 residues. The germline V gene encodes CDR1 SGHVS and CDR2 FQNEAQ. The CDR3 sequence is CASADGDF. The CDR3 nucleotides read TGTGCCAGCGCCGATGGGGACTTC.

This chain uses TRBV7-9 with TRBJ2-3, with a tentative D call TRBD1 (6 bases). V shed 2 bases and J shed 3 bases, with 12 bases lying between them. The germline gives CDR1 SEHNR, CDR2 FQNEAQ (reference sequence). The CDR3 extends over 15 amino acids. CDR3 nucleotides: TGTGCCAGCAGCTTACAGGGGATGGATACAGATACGCAGTATTTT. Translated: CASSLQGMDTDTQYF.

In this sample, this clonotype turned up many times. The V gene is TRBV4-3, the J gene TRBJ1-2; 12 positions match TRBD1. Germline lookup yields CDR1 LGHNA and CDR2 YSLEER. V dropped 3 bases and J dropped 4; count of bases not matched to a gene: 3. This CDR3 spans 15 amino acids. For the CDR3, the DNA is TGCGCCAGCAGCCAGGGGACAGGGGGCGTCTATGGCTACACCTTC. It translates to CASSQGTGGVYGYTF.

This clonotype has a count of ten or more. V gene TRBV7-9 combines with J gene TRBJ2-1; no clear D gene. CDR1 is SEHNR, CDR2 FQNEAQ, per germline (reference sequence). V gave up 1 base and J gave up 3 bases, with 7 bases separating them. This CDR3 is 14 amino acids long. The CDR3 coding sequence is TGTGCCAGCAGCTTAGAGGTTCTCTACAATGAGCAGTTCTTC. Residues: CASSLEVLYNEQFF.

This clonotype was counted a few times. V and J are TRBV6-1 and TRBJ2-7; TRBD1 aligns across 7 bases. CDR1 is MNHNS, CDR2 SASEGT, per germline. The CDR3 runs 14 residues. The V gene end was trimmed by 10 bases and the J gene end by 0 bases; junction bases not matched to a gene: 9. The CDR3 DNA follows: TGTGCCACCACGGACAGGTTTAGCTCCTACGAGCAGTACGTC. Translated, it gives CATTDRFSSYEQYV.